The 17 T cell receptor beta chains below all came from one sample that was sequenced in a study of long-term antiretroviral therapy in people with HIV. Researchers report immunoSEQ v3.0 was run at survey level. Sequenced by immunoSEQ multiplex PCR; TCRdb stores in-frame clones only, minus some. The table shows 20,000 to 25,000 clones, with around 87% occurring only once. The specimen was unsorted PBMCs, collected 2.6 years after starting antiretroviral therapy. The receptors were sampled from a woman between 45 and 60 years old with HIV.

The chain has TRBV9 and TRBJ1-2; the D gene is possibly TRBD1 (5 bases). Between the trimmed V and J ends, which lost 0 bases and 0 bases, there was a span of 9 bases. The germline CDR1 and CDR2 sequences are SGDLS and YYNGEE. The CDR3 has 15 amino acids. The CDR3 coding sequence is TGTGCCAGCAGCGTAGCTCCGGGGGCTAACTATGGCTACACCTTC. Its protein product is CASSVAPGANYGYTF. The full variable domain, rest sourced from reference TRBV9 and TRBJ1-2, is DSGVTQTPKHLITATGQRVTLRCSPRSGDLSVYWYQQSLDQGLQFLIQYYNGEERAKGNILERFSAQQFPDLHSELNLSSLELGDSALYFCASSVAPGANYGYTFGSGTRLTVV.

The rearrangement uses TRBV7-2 and TRBJ1-4, with D hard to call. CDR1 is SGHTA and CDR2 is FQGNSA in the germline V gene. Trimming stripped 3 bases from V and 0 bases from J, with 5 bases between. The CDR3 contains 14 residues. This CDR3 is CASSFFATNEKLFF. CDR3 DNA sequence: TGTGCCAGCAGCTTCTTTGCAACTAATGAAAAACTGTTTTTT.

The rearrangement uses TRBV7-3 and TRBJ2-1, with 12 bases that match TRBD2. CDR1 and CDR2 from the germline V gene are SGHTA and FQGTGA. The CDR3 sequence is 15 residues long. Trimming at V came to 4 bases and at J to 8 bases, leaving 6 bases not matched to a gene. The CDR3 loop reads CASSSGLAGVDEQFF. Here the CDR3 DNA reads TGTGCCAGCAGCTCGGGACTAGCGGGCGTCGATGAGCAGTTCTTC. The full variable domain, in which reference TRBV7-3 and TRBJ2-1 provide the parts outside the CDR3, is GAGVSQTPSNKVTEKGKYVELRCDPISGHTALYWYRQSLGQGPEFLIYFQGTGAADDSGLPNDRFFAVRPEGSVSTLKIQRTERGDSAVYLCASSSGLAGVDEQFFGPGTRLTVL.

The chain couples TRBV2 to TRBJ2-1; D ambiguous. The CDR3 has 11 residues. Trimming took off 7 bases at V and 6 bases at J, with 7 bases between the two ends. Germline-derived CDR1 and CDR2 are SNHLY and FYNNEI. CDR3 in amino acids: CASTWGNEQFF. DNA of the CDR3: TGTGCCAGCACTTGGGGCAATGAGCAGTTCTTC.

This chain joins TRBV29-1 and TRBJ2-7; possible D gene TRBD1, 6 bases. Germline V CDR1 and CDR2: SQVTM, ANQGSEA. This CDR3 comprises 13 residues. The ends were cut back, 0 bases at V and 7 bases at J, with 13 bases in the middle. CDR3 residues: CSVEDGWGLEQYF. CDR3 nucleotide sequence: TGCAGCGTTGAAGATGGGTGGGGGCTTGAGCAGTACTTC.

CDR3 in DNA: TGTGCCAGCTCACCGGGGTTGAGCGAGCAGTACTTC. Residues: CASSPGLSEQYF. The rearrangement links TRBV18 to TRBJ2-7; D call uncertain. V dropped 3 bases and J dropped 6 bases, with 9 bases sitting between them. The germline V gene encodes CDR1 KGHSH and CDR2 LQKENI. The CDR3 is 12 residues long.

This chain uses TRBV7-2 with TRBJ2-7; TRBD2 might be the D (5 bases). Trimming pared 3 bases from V and 0 bases from J, leaving 12 bases between. CDR3 length: 15 amino acids. Germline V gene lookup returns CDR1 SGHTA and CDR2 FQGNSA. Here the CDR3 DNA reads TGTGCCAGCAGCTTCACCCCGGGAAGCTCCTACGAGCAGTACTTC. This translates into CASSFTPGSSYEQYF.

This sequence joins TRBV28 and TRBJ1-5; D is undetermined. CDR3 length equals 11 residues. Germline CDR1 reads MDHEN; CDR2 reads SYDVKM. Trimming removed 5 bases from V and 4 bases from J, with 3 bases in between. DNA of the CDR3: TGTGCCAGCAGTCCGAATCAGCCCCAGCATTTT. Residues: CASSPNQPQHF.

This rearrangement joins TRBV5-1 to TRBJ2-7; the D is unclear. The CDR3 runs to 15 residues. Trimming cost V 6 bases and J 3 bases, with 19 bases left between them. CDR1 is SGHRS and CDR2 is YFSETQ in the germline V gene. As DNA, the CDR3 is TGCGCCAGCACCTTCTCTCCGGGTCCCAGCTACGAGCAGTACTTC. Amino acid sequence: CASTFSPGPSYEQYF.

This clone turned up a few times. The genes are TRBV5-1 and TRBJ1-2, with D maybe TRBD1 (5 bases). The CDR3 loop spans 13 amino acids. The V and J ends lost 0 bases and 6 bases respectively, with 9 bases between them. From germline, CDR1 is SGHRS and CDR2 YFSETQ. CDR3 protein: CASSLVQDDGYTF. The DNA for the CDR3 is TGCGCCAGCAGCTTGGTACAGGATGATGGCTACACCTTC.

CDR3 protein: CASSLAGTGGFGEQYF. The CDR3, as DNA: TGTGCCAGCAGTTTAGCCGGGACAGGGGGTTTTGGCGAGCAGTACTTC. The J gene is TRBJ2-7, the V gene TRBV27, with TRBD1 matching over 11 bases. The CDR3 length is 16 residues. Germline loops: CDR1 MNHEY, CDR2 SMNVEV (reference sequence). V dropped 2 bases and J dropped 6; count of bases not matched to a gene: 9.

The chain employs TRBV11-2 and TRBJ2-7; D remains unclear. Germline CDR1 is SGHAT and CDR2 is FQNNGV. V lost 1 base to trimming and J lost 5 bases, with 9 bases between them. The CDR3 consists of 13 residues. CDR3 coding DNA: TGTGCCAGCAGCTTAGGCGGAGAAAACGAGCAGTACTTC. Amino acid sequence: CASSLGGENEQYF.

This chain connects TRBV10-3 to TRBJ2-7; no clear D. V was trimmed by 2 bases and J by 3 bases, leaving 5 bases between them. The CDR3 covers 12 residues. CDR1 and CDR2 (germline): ENHRY, SYGVKD. The CDR3 DNA reads TGTGCCATCAGTGAGGAGATCTACGAGCAGTACTTC. Protein: CAISEEIYEQYF.

The V gene is TRBV5-4, the J gene TRBJ2-2; TRBD1 agrees at 9 bases. CDR3 length: 15 amino acids. Germline V gene sequence: CDR1 SGHNT, CDR2 YYREEE (reference sequence). Trimming at V came to 4 bases and at J to 2 bases, leaving 3 bases not matched to a gene. CDR3 loop: CASSPGQGNTGELFF. CDR3 nucleotides: TGTGCCAGCAGCCCGGGACAGGGTAACACCGGGGAGCTGTTTTTT.

V and J are TRBV10-3 and TRBJ2-5; D is tentatively TRBD1 or TRBD2 (6 bases each). V lost 2 bases and J 5 bases, leaving 21 bases between the germline ends. The length of the CDR3 is 17 residues. The germline V gene encodes CDR1 ENHRY and CDR2 SYGVKD. The CDR3 coding sequence is TGTGCCATCAGTGAGCTAATTATAGCGGAGCAGGGGGAGACCCAGTACTTC. Its protein is CAISELIIAEQGETQYF.

The chain combines TRBV5-8 with TRBJ1-1; no firm D call. Germline loops: CDR1 SGHTS, CDR2 YDEGEE. This CDR3 comprises 10 residues. V lost 6 bases to trimming and J lost 7 bases, with 7 bases between them. CDR3 nucleotide sequence: TGTGCCAGCAACGTGATTGAAGCTTTCTTT. Amino acids: CASNVIEAFF.

The chain employs TRBV5-1 and TRBJ1-2; no definite D call. The CDR3 extends over 14 amino acids. With 0 bases removed from V and 0 bases from J, the gap between germline ends came to 6 bases. The germline gives CDR1 SGHRS, CDR2 YFSETQ. Here the CDR3 reads CASSLDSPNYGYTF. Here the CDR3 DNA reads TGCGCCAGCAGCTTGGACAGCCCTAACTATGGCTACACCTTC.